This is a list of T cell receptor beta chains from one sample in a study of PD-1 blockade in classical Hodgkin lymphoma. Produced via immunoSEQ multiplex PCR; TCRdb's table is partial and in-frame only. The sample includes fewer than 50,000 clones, about three quarters of them seen just once. The sequencing here drew on peripheral blood mononuclear cells (PBMCs), taken before the fourth cycle of nivolumab. All receptors derive from a human donor with classical Hodgkin lymphoma. Each CDR3 is given without its conserved first and last residue. The D gene is left open where the match is weak. Size is omitted from some rows. Given values are once, few, many or a class for expanded clones.

clone_size j_call d_call v_call cdr3_aa
NA TRBJ1-5 TRBD1 TRBV19 ASSPGQGDSQPQH
NA TRBJ1-4 TRBD1 TRBV5-1 ASSPGQGREKLF
NA TRBJ2-3 TRBD2 TRBV19 ASSMWLAGSTDTQY
NA TRBJ1-4 NA TRBV6-5 ASSSAGEEEKLF
NA TRBJ2-3 NA TRBV4-3 ASSQDGGPFDTQY
few TRBJ1-6 NA TRBV6-5 ASSQQGTLVSPLH
NA TRBJ2-6 NA TRBV7-2 ASRSQTSGANVLT
NA TRBJ2-7 NA TRBV7-9 ASSLEVLWEVQY
NA TRBJ1-1 NA TRBV6-5 ASSYSGRMNTEAF
NA TRBJ1-2 NA TRBV25-1 ASSIPGRDNYGYT
NA TRBJ1-5 NA TRBV7-7 ASSSSKGQPQH
NA TRBJ1-1 TRBD1 TRBV19 ASSSPGGVNTEAF
NA TRBJ1-2 NA TRBV5-6 ASSLLGQVAAYGYT
NA TRBJ1-1 TRBD1 TRBV19 ASSGGQYMNTEAF